The 19 T cell receptor beta chains below come from one sample, sequenced in a study of T cell responses to AZD1222 COVID-19 vaccine. The assay was immunoSEQ multiplex PCR, and TCRdb's table has in-frame clones only and misses some. In the table there are around 100,000 clones, about 87% of which are singletons. Material: peripheral blood, obtained on day 0 of AZD1222 vaccination. Receptors were obtained from an adult in good health.

The chain recombines TRBV10-3 with TRBJ2-4, with TRBD2 as a possible D gene (6 bases). CDR3 length: 16 residues. Germline-derived CDR1 and CDR2 are ENHRY and SYGVKD. V was cut by 7 bases and J by 1 base, with 17 bases left in between. The CDR3, as DNA: TGTGCCATCATTTTCGGACGGGAGTTTGCCAAAAACATTCAGTACTTC. Translation gives CAIIFGREFAKNIQYF.

V and J are TRBV7-2 and TRBJ2-7; D is possibly TRBD1 (5 bases). CDR1 is SGHTA, CDR2 FQGNSA, per germline. The CDR3 length is 13 residues. Trimming pared 5 bases from V and 3 bases from J, leaving 11 bases between. In DNA, the CDR3 is TGTGCCAGCAGCCCTAGGGGCGACTACGAGCAGTACTTC. Amino acid sequence: CASSPRGDYEQYF.

The chain joins TRBV6-5 to TRBJ1-1, with 9 nucleotides matching TRBD1. CDR1 MNHEY and CDR2 SVGAGI come from the germline V gene. V was clipped by 5 bases and J by 8 bases; unmatched bases: 12. The CDR3 has 15 residues. The CDR3 sequence: CASSLGRDREKEAFF. The CDR3 DNA reads as TGTGCCAGCAGTCTCGGCCGGGACAGGGAAAAAGAAGCTTTCTTT.

The chain uses TRBV23-1 and TRBJ2-4; D not certain. TRBV23-1 counts as an open reading frame of uncertain function. This CDR3 contains 17 residues. V dropped 0 bases and J dropped 0 bases, with 12 bases sitting between them. The chain's CDR3 is CASSQSICEEAKNIQYF. In DNA, the CDR3 is TGCGCCAGCAGTCAATCGATTTGCGAGGAAGCCAAAAACATTCAGTACTTC.

The chain links TRBV10-3 to TRBJ1-1; D unresolved. Per the germline V gene, CDR1 is ENHRY and CDR2 is SYGVKD. Trimming cost V 0 bases and J 3 bases, with 11 bases left between them. The CDR3 contains 15 residues. The CDR3 coding sequence is TGTGCCATCAGTGAGTCGACTCCAGGATACACTGAAGCTTTCTTT. Amino acids: CAISESTPGYTEAFF.

J is TRBJ1-1 and V is TRBV27, with TRBD1 as a possible D gene (6 bases). The V and J ends lost 2 bases and 1 base respectively, with 8 bases between them. This CDR3 comprises 14 residues. Germline V CDR1 and CDR2: MNHEY, SMNVEV (reference sequence). CDR3 residues: CASSLAGANTEAFF. The CDR3 bases are TGTGCCAGCAGTTTAGCAGGGGCGAACACTGAAGCTTTCTTT.

The chain recombines TRBV28 with TRBJ2-7, with TRBD1 matching 11 bases. J gave up 2 bases and V 8 bases, and 14 bases lay outside the gene matches. CDR1 is MDHEN, CDR2 SYDVKM, per germline. The CDR3 length is 17 residues. DNA of the CDR3: TGTGCCAGCTGGACAGGGGGCGCAGCGGGAGGCACCTACGAGCAGTACTTC. Translation gives CASWTGGAAGGTYEQYF.

The chain carries TRBV6-5 and TRBJ1-2; D uncertain. The length of the CDR3 is 12 residues. V was pared by 2 bases and J by 8 bases, with 9 bases between. From germline, CDR1 is MNHEY and CDR2 SVGAGI. The CDR3 reads CASSYDRYGYTF. In DNA form, the CDR3 reads TGTGCCAGCAGTTACGACCGTTACGGCTACACCTTC.

J is TRBJ1-1 and V is TRBV12-3 or TRBV12-4; D perhaps matches TRBD1 (6 bases). Trimming took off 5 bases at V and 1 base at J, with 8 bases between the two ends. The CDR3 consists of 13 residues. CDR3 nucleotides: TGTGCCAGCAGTACACAGGGGAACACTGAAGCTTTCTTT. It translates to CASSTQGNTEAFF.

V usage is TRBV7-2 and J usage is TRBJ1-6; the D is unclear. This CDR3 comprises 15 residues. From germline, CDR1 is SGHTA and CDR2 FQGNSA. With 6 bases removed from V and 4 bases from J, the gap between germline ends came to 13 bases. The CDR3 DNA is TGTGCCAGCAGAGCCGCAGATCTTTATAATTCACCCCTCCACTTT. Protein: CASRAADLYNSPLHF.

The chain combines TRBV9 with TRBJ2-1; tentative D call: TRBD1 (8 bases). Between the trimmed V and J ends, which lost 0 bases and 15 bases, there was a span of 19 bases. The CDR3 contains 14 residues. Germline-derived CDR1 and CDR2 are SGDLS and YYNGEE. For the CDR3, the DNA is TGTGCCAGCAGCGTAGGCGGGGGCGACAGGGGCCTGTTCTTC. This translates into CASSVGGGDRGLFF.

The rearrangement joins TRBV11-2 to TRBJ1-3; TRBD1 is a possible D gene (5 bases). Germline V CDR1 and CDR2: SGHAT, FQNNGV. The CDR3 runs 17 residues. Trimming shortened V by 0 bases and J by 1 base, and 13 bases separated the two germline ends. CDR3 coding DNA: TGTGCCAGCAGCTTAGAAATTGACAGTCTATCTGGAAACACCATATATTTT. It yields the protein CASSLEIDSLSGNTIYF.

Worth noting for this clone: The germline gene is not matched at one end of the junction; a read error may be the cause. V is TRBV20-1 and J is TRBJ2-3, with TRBD1 matching over 10 bases. CDR3 size: 11 residues. The germline gives CDR1 DFQATT, CDR2 SNEGSKA (reference sequence). CDR3 bases: TGCAGTGCTAGTAGGACAGGGGGTCTACTCTTT. It is translated as CSASRTGGLLF.

The rearrangement joins TRBV7-3 to TRBJ2-5; D is perhaps TRBD1 (5 bases). With 3 bases removed from V and 5 bases from J, the gap between germline ends came to 10 bases. This CDR3 has 13 residues. Germline V gene lookup returns CDR1 SGHTA and CDR2 FQGTGA. In nucleotides, the CDR3 is TGTGCCAGCAGCTTGCAGGGTCGCGAGACCCAGTACTTC. It yields the protein CASSLQGRETQYF.

This sequence joins TRBV14 and TRBJ1-1; D perhaps matches TRBD1 (5 bases). CDR1 is SGHDN, CDR2 FVKESK, per germline. There are 14 residues in the CDR3. Trimming took 0 bases from V and 10 from J, leaving 15 bases between them. The CDR3 DNA reads TGTGCCAGCAGCCAAGATTTCCCGCCCGGGGGAGCTTTCTTT. Amino acid sequence: CASSQDFPPGGAFF.

This clone was recorded once. The chain recombines TRBV5-4 with TRBJ2-5; the D gene is possibly TRBD2 (5 bases). The V gene lost 5 bases and the J gene lost 2 bases, with 10 bases spanning the gap. CDR3 length equals 13 residues. Germline V gene data show CDR1 as SGHNT and CDR2 as YYREEE (reference sequence). CDR3 DNA sequence: TGTGCCAGCAGTCTGGACTCACAAGAGACCCAGTACTTC. Translating it yields CASSLDSQETQYF.

This clone was found a few times. The chain is built from TRBV7-6 and TRBJ2-2, with D perhaps TRBD1 (5 bases). V lost 6 bases and J 6 bases, leaving 11 bases between the germline ends. CDR1 is SGHVS, CDR2 FNYEAQ, per germline. The CDR3 runs to 13 residues. CDR3 bases: TGTGCCAGCAGGCTCGACAGCGCCGGGGAGCTGTTTTTT. Its translation: CASRLDSAGELFF.

This chain connects TRBV2 to TRBJ2-1, with D hard to call. CDR3 length: 12 residues. Looked up from germline, CDR1 is SNHLY and CDR2 is FYNNEI. V shed 4 bases and J shed 12 bases, with 13 bases lying between them. CDR3 sequence: CASSALSRMQFF. The CDR3 bases are TGTGCCAGCAGTGCCCTAAGTAGGATGCAGTTCTTC.

V is TRBV6-2 or TRBV6-3 and J is TRBJ2-1; D unclear. This CDR3 region has 16 residues. Germline V gene data show CDR1 as MNHEY and CDR2 as SVGEGT. V was trimmed by 6 bases and J by 7 bases, leaving 22 bases between them. CDR3 sequence reads: CASSPGPVRANNEQFF. The CDR3 nucleotides read TGTGCCAGCAGCCCCGGGCCGGTAAGGGCGAATAATGAGCAGTTCTTC.